A selection of T cell receptor beta chains follows, all from one sample in a study of blood T cell repertoires in COVID-19. Measured with immunoSEQ multiplex PCR; TCRdb has only the in-frame clones, and not every one. This sample has around 270,000 clones; 80% to 90% occur once, and the top ten carry under 0.95%. Sequenced input: peripheral blood. The receptors were sampled from a man under 40 with acute or convalescent COVID-19. CDR3s include the opening cysteine and the closing phenylalanine or tryptophan. D genes are given only for firm matches. The size field is filled for only some rows; it gives once, few, many or a size class.

clone_size,d_call,j_call,v_call,cdr3_nt,cdr3_aa
few,TRBD1,TRBJ1-2,TRBV6-1,TGTGCCAGCAGTGGACCCGGGACAGGGGGCCTCGGCTATGGCTACACCTTC,CASSGPGTGGLGYGYTF
NA,TRBD1,TRBJ1-2,TRBV13,TGTGCCAGCAGCTTAAGAGGGGGCGGTGGCTACACCTTC,CASSLRGGGGYTF
NA,NA,TRBJ2-5,TRBV5-4,TGTGCCAGCAGCTTGGGGGGTGCGGGGGCTCACCAAGAGACCCAGTACTTC,CASSLGGAGAHQETQYF
NA,NA,TRBJ1-3,TRBV10-3,TGTGCCTCGGCCCCTGGACACGCCGGAAACACCATATATTTT,CASAPGHAGNTIYF
NA,TRBD2,TRBJ2-5,TRBV29-1,TGCAGCGTTGATTATCCTAGCGGGAGGATAGAGACCCAGTACTTC,CSVDYPSGRIETQYF
NA,NA,TRBJ1-4,TRBV2,TGTGCCAGCGGGAGACAGGAAAATGAAAAACTGTTTTTT,CASGRQENEKLFF
NA,TRBD1,TRBJ2-1,TRBV6-5,TGTGCCAGGTCGGGACAGACATCATACAATGAGCAGTTCTTC,CARSGQTSYNEQFF
NA,NA,TRBJ1-6,TRBV19,TGTGCCAGTAGTATAGGGGGGGTGGATTCACCCCTCCACTTT,CASSIGGVDSPLHF
NA,NA,TRBJ2-7,TRBV7-9,TGTGCCAGCAGCTTAGGTCCCGGAGTGGGTTCCTACGAGCAGTACTTC,CASSLGPGVGSYEQYF
NA,NA,TRBJ2-7,TRBV10-2,TGCGCCAGCCTGAGGGATTTCTCCTACGAGCAGTACTTC,CASLRDFSYEQYF
NA,NA,TRBJ2-2,TRBV11-2,TGTGCCAGCGGGTACAGTCTCGCCGGGGAGCTGTTTTTT,CASGYSLAGELFF
NA,TRBD2,TRBJ2-3,TRBV27,TGTGCCAGCAGCTTCGGGTATAGCGGGGGGAATCAGGGCCGTTCAGATACGCAGTATTTT,CASSFGYSGGNQGRSDTQYF
NA,NA,TRBJ2-1,TRBV15,TGTGCCACCAGCAGAGGACTAACCGGTGAGCAGTTCTTC,CATSRGLTGEQFF
NA,TRBD2,TRBJ2-4,TRBV28,TGTGCCAGCAGTCTCTCCGGGACTAGCGAAGCCAAAAACATTCAGTACTTC,CASSLSGTSEAKNIQYF
NA,TRBD1,TRBJ2-7,TRBV15,TGTGCCACCAGCAGCCCCGACAGGGGAAAAGCCTACGAGCAGTACTTC,CATSSPDRGKAYEQYF
NA,NA,TRBJ2-6,TRBV7-3,TGTGCCAGCGCTCCCGGGTCTGCCTCTGGGGCCAACGTCCTGACTTTC,CASAPGSASGANVLTF
NA,NA,TRBJ2-5,TRBV6-6,TGTGCCAGCGGCAGCCAAGAGACCCAGTACTTC,CASGSQETQYF
once,TRBD2,TRBJ2-3,TRBV19,TGTGCCAGTAGTACCCGGACTAGCGGGAGCCCAGATACGCAGTATTTT,CASSTRTSGSPDTQYF
NA,NA,TRBJ2-1,TRBV11-2,TGTGCCAGCAGTCTCGACAGTCAGCAGTTCTTC,CASSLDSQQFF
NA,TRBD1,TRBJ1-1,TRBV5-1,TGCGCCAGCAGCTTGGTGGGACAGACGATGAACACTGAAGCTTTCTTT,CASSLVGQTMNTEAFF
NA,NA,TRBJ2-7,TRBV7-3,TGTGCCAGCAGCCAGGGTGCAGTTCCCCCCTACGAGCAGTACTTC,CASSQGAVPPYEQYF
once,NA,TRBJ2-7,TRBV15,TGTGCCACCAGCAGAGGTAGGGAGTTAGGCGAGCAGTACTTC,CATSRGRELGEQYF
NA,NA,TRBJ2-1,TRBV9,TGTGCCAGCAGCATACGCCGGGACTCCCGAAACAATGAGCAGTTCTTC,CASSIRRDSRNNEQFF
NA,NA,TRBJ1-2,TRBV27,TGTGCCAGCAGAGCCTCAGGGGAAGTCTATGGCTACACCTTC,CASRASGEVYGYTF
few,TRBD1,TRBJ1-2,TRBV9,TGTGCCAGCAGCGTGGGGACAGGGATTGTTGCTGCCTATGGCTACACCTTC,CASSVGTGIVAAYGYTF
once,NA,TRBJ2-5,TRBV21-1,TGTGCCAGCAGCAAAGTTGGGACACCCAAAGAGACCCAGTACTTC,CASSKVGTPKETQYF
once,TRBD1,TRBJ1-5,TRBV9,TGTGCCAGCAGCCCGAGCGAAGGGGGCGCGGGTCAGCCCCAGCATTTT,CASSPSEGGAGQPQHF
NA,NA,TRBJ1-6,TRBV2,TGTGCCAGCAAAAGACAGACTGGGCCAAGGTCACCCCTCCACTTT,CASKRQTGPRSPLHF
few,NA,TRBJ1-6,TRBV5-4,TGTGCCACCCGAGGGTCGCCGCTAAATAATTCACCCCTCCACTTT,CATRGSPLNNSPLHF
once,NA,TRBJ2-3,TRBV28,TGTGCCAGCAGTTTGCCTGGGCGGGCGCAGTATTTT,CASSLPGRAQYF
NA,NA,TRBJ1-2,TRBV27,TGTGCCAGCAGTTTACAGGGAGGTGGGAGCGGCTACACCTTC,CASSLQGGGSGYTF
NA,TRBD2,TRBJ2-3,TRBV5-1,TGCGCCAGCAGCTTGGTCCCTCTAGCGGGGGGGCGAGCAGATACGCAGTATTTT,CASSLVPLAGGRADTQYF
NA,NA,TRBJ2-3,TRBV3-1/TRBV3-2,TGTGCCAGCAGCTTCAGGGGATACACAGATACGCAGTATTTT,CASSFRGYTDTQYF
once,TRBD1,TRBJ2-7,TRBV15,TGTGCCACCAGCAGGACAGGGGGCGTCAACGAGCAGTACTTC,CATSRTGGVNEQYF
once,NA,TRBJ1-6,TRBV6-1,TGTGCCAGCAGTGAAGCGCGAGGTTTCTATAATTCACCCCTCCACTTT,CASSEARGFYNSPLHF
NA,TRBD2,TRBJ2-4,TRBV28,TGTGCCAGCAGTCCAGTAGCGGGAGGCCGAAACATTCAGTACTTC,CASSPVAGGRNIQYF
NA,TRBD1,TRBJ1-2,TRBV15,TGTGCCACCAGCAGAGATCTCTCAGGGGGCGCGGCATTTGGCTACACCTTC,CATSRDLSGGAAFGYTF
NA,TRBD1,TRBJ1-4,TRBV30,TGTGCCTGGAAGAGACAGGGGGTTTCAGGTGAAAAACTGTTTTTT,CAWKRQGVSGEKLFF
few,NA,TRBJ1-2,TRBV6-5,TGTGCCAGCAGGGACAGCGGCTATGGCTACACCTTC,CASRDSGYGYTF
NA,NA,TRBJ1-1,TRBV27,TGTGCCAGCAGTTTACACAGGAACACTGAAGCTTTCTTT,CASSLHRNTEAFF
NA,NA,TRBJ2-7,TRBV19,TGTGCCAGTAGTATAGACCGGGTCTCCGAGCAGTACTTC,CASSIDRVSEQYF
NA,NA,TRBJ1-5,TRBV18,TGTGCCAGCTCACCACCGGGGCAGGAGTCCCTAATTCAGCCCCAGCATTTT,CASSPPGQESLIQPQHF
NA,NA,TRBJ1-4,TRBV29-1,TGCAGCGTCGTGCGGGGGCGCGAAGAAAAACTGTTTTTT,CSVVRGREEKLFF
NA,NA,TRBJ2-2,TRBV28,TGTGCCAGCAGTTCCAGGTTAGGGGGATCCGGGGAGCTGTTTTTT,CASSSRLGGSGELFF
NA,NA,TRBJ1-1,TRBV4-2,TGTGCCAGCAGTGTTGGTAGGACAATGAACACTGAAGCTTTCTTT,CASSVGRTMNTEAFF
NA,TRBD2,TRBJ2-1,TRBV28,TGTGCCAGCAGTTTATCTAGCGGGAGAGGGTACAATGAGCAGTTCTTC,CASSLSSGRGYNEQFF
NA,TRBD1,TRBJ2-7,TRBV6-6,TGTGCCAGCAGACCACAGGGGCGGGAGCAGTACTTC,CASRPQGREQYF
NA,NA,TRBJ1-2,TRBV6-1,TGTGCCAGCAGTGACAAACAGGGTAGAAGGGGCTATGGCTACACCTTC,CASSDKQGRRGYGYTF
NA,TRBD1,TRBJ1-2,TRBV19,TGTGCCAGTAGTACCGACAGGGGACCCCACGGAGGCTACACCTTC,CASSTDRGPHGGYTF
NA,NA,TRBJ2-1,TRBV5-1,TGCGCCAGCAGCTTGGGTTACGGGGTATCCTACAATGAGCAGTTCTTC,CASSLGYGVSYNEQFF
NA,NA,TRBJ2-5,TRBV28,TGTGCCAGCAGGAGGACTCAGCGGGAGACCCAGTACTTC,CASRRTQRETQYF
NA,TRBD1,TRBJ2-2,TRBV5-1,TGCGCCAGCAGCTTATCCGGGACAGGGGGAGTCGGGGAGCTGTTTTTT,CASSLSGTGGVGELFF
NA,NA,TRBJ2-1,TRBV5-6,TGTGCCAGCAGCTTGTTTTTTCACCCTGGAGGCGGCAATGAGCAGTTCTTC,CASSLFFHPGGGNEQFF